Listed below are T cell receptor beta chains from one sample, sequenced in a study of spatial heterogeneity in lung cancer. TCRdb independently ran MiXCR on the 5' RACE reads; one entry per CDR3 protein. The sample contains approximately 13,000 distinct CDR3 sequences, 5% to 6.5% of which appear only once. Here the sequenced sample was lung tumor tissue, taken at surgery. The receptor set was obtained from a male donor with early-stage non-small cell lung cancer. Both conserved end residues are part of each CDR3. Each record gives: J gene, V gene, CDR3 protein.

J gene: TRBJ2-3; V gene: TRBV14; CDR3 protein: CAISQLNTQYF
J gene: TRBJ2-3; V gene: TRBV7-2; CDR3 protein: CASKSGGNSDTQYF
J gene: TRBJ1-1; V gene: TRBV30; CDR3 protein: CAWSPQGFNTEAFF
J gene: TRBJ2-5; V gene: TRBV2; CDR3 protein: CASSEALETQYF
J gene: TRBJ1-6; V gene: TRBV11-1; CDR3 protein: CASSQETAHNSPLHF
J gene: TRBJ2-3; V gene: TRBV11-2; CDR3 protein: CASSTGQGYTDTQYF
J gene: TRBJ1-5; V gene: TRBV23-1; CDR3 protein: CASSQSPGQGNQPQHF
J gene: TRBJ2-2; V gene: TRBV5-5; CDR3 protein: CASSPQGLTGELFF
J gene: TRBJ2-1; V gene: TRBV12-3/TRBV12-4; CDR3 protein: CASSFRQGGWNEQFF
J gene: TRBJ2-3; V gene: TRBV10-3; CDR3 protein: CAIKGGANTDTQYF
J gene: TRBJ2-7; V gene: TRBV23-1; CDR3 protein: CASSQSRQGVNRGEQYF
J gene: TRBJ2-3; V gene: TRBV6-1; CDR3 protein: CASSPTGYLTDTQYF
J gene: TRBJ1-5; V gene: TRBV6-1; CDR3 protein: CASSLEGLSNQPQHF
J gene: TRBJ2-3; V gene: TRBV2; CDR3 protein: CASSVSAGIAQYF
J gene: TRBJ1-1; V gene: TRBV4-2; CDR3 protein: CASSQEGQGGSGAFF